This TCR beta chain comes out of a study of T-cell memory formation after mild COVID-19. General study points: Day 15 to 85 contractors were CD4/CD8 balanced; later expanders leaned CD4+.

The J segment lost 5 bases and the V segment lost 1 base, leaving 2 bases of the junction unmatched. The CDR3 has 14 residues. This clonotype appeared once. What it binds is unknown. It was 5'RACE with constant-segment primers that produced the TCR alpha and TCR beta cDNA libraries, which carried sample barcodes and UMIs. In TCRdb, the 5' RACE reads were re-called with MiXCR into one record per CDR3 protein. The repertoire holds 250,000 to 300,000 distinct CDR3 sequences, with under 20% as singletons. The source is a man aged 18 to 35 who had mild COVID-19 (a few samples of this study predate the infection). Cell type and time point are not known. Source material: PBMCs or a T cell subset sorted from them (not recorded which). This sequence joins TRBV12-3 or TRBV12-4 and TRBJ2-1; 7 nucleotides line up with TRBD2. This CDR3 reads CASSLGRGDNEQFF. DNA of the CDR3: TGTGCCAGCAGTTTAGGTCGGGGGGACAATGAGCAGTTCTTC.